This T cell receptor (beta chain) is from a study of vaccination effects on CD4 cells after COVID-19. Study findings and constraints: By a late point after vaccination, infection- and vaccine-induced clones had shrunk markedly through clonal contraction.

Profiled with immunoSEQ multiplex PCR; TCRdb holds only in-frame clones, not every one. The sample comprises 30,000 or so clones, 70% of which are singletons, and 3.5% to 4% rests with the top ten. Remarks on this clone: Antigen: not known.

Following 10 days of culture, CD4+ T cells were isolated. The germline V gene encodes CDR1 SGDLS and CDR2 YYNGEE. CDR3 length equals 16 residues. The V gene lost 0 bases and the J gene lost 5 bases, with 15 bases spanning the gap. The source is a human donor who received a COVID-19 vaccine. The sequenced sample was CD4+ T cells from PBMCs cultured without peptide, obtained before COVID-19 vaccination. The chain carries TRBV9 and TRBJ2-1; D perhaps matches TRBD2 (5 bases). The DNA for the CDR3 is TGTGCCAGCAGCGTAGCTCCAACTAGAACCCACAATGAGCAGTTCTTC. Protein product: CASSVAPTRTHNEQFF.